The 10 T cell receptor beta chains reported below all come from one sample, sequenced in a study of T cell repertoires in cytomegalovirus infection. Their antigens remain unidentified. TCRdb passed the reads through MiXCR, listing each CDR3 protein once. The sample carries around 500,000 distinct CDR3 sequences, roughly 46% recorded once. The starting material was cultured PBMCs, obtained from culture after CMV antigen stimulation. The receptors originated from a human donor in good health (CMV status not recorded). Some clones in this sample may be carry-over from other donors' samples.

This clonotype was seen ten or more times. V and J are TRBV7-2 and TRBJ2-3, with D possibly being TRBD2 (7 bases). CDR1 is SGHTA, CDR2 FQGNSA, per germline. The CDR3 covers 15 residues. Trimming cost V 2 bases and J 5 bases, with 14 bases left between them. The CDR3 bases are TGTGCCAGCAGCTTACGGACGGGGGGCCAAGATACGCAGTATTTT. Encoded protein: CASSLRTGGQDTQYF.

This clonotype was counted between two and nine times. This chain connects TRBV7-2 to TRBJ2-5; D not certain. The V gene's germline CDR1 is SGHTA and CDR2 FQGNSA. Trimming took 1 base from V and 0 from J, leaving 9 bases between them. The CDR3 runs to 15 residues. The CDR3 reads CASSLVYWNQETQYF. The CDR3 bases are TGTGCCAGCAGCTTAGTCTATTGGAACCAAGAGACCCAGTACTTC.

This sequence joins TRBV7-2 and TRBJ2-3; weak D call: TRBD2 (5 bases). Trimming removed 0 bases from V and 11 bases from J, with 12 bases in between. The CDR3 has 13 residues. The V gene's germline CDR1 is SGHTA and CDR2 FQGNSA. The CDR3 reads CASSLAAGMGQYF. The DNA for the CDR3 is TGTGCCAGCAGCTTAGCGGCGGGCATGGGGCAGTATTTT. Full variable domain (rest looked up from reference TRBV7-2 and TRBJ2-3): GAGVSQSPSNKVTEKGKDVELRCDPISGHTALYWYRQSLGQGLEFLIYFQGNSAPDKSGLPSDRFSAERTGGSVSTLTIQRTQQEDSAVYLCASSLAAGMGQYFGPGTRLTVL.

CDR3 bases: TGTGCCAGCAATCGGTACAATGAGCAGTTCTTC. This encodes CASNRYNEQFF. The chain has TRBV2 and TRBJ2-1; D is unresolved. CDR1 and CDR2 from the germline V gene are SNHLY and FYNNEI. This CDR3 region has 11 residues. V was clipped by 7 bases and J by 4 bases, with 5 bases between them.

The J gene is TRBJ2-3, the V gene TRBV10-3; D possibly corresponds to TRBD1 (5 bases). The CDR3 totals 15 residues. V shed 11 bases and J shed 3 bases, with 21 bases lying between them. The V gene's germline CDR1 is ENHRY and CDR2 SYGVKD. In nucleotides, the CDR3 is TGTGCCGTAAGCCGTGAACAGGCCAAGACAGATACGCAGTATTTT. Its translation: CAVSREQAKTDTQYF.

Here the CDR3 reads CASSLPIGRGFSEQFF. Here the CDR3 DNA reads TGTGCCAGCAGTTTGCCCATAGGGAGGGGGTTTTCCGAGCAGTTCTTC. The chain is built from TRBV12-3 or TRBV12-4 and TRBJ2-1; D might be TRBD2 (7 bases). V was shortened by 3 bases and J by 10 bases, with 22 bases between the two germline ends. This CDR3 has 16 residues.

A few counts support this clonotype. This CDR3 is CASSLDRVTGELFF. The CDR3 DNA sequence: TGTGCCAGCAGCTTGGACAGGGTTACCGGGGAGCTGTTTTTT. The chain carries TRBV7-8 and TRBJ2-2, with TRBD1 identical over 8 bases. V was pared by 3 bases and J by 5 bases, with 2 bases of the junction left unmatched. CDR3 length equals 14 residues. Per germline, CDR1 SGHVS and CDR2 FQNEAQ.

This clonotype was seen only once. The chain carries TRBV7-2 and TRBJ2-7, with no clear D. Trimming removed 3 bases at V and 4 bases at J, with 10 bases between. This CDR3 has 13 amino acids. Germline loops: CDR1 SGHTA, CDR2 FQGNSA. The CDR3 region is CASSLGNPYEQYF. The CDR3 bases are TGTGCCAGCAGCTTGGGCAATCCATACGAGCAGTACTTC. Full variable domain (rest looked up from reference TRBV7-2 and TRBJ2-7): GAGVSQSPSNKVTEKGKDVELRCDPISGHTALYWYRQSLGQGLEFLIYFQGNSAPDKSGLPSDRFSAERTGGSVSTLTIQRTQQEDSAVYLCASSLGNPYEQYFGPGTRLTVT.

This chain links TRBV4-3 with TRBJ1-5; TRBD1 might be the D (6 bases). The V end was cut by 1 base, the J end by 4 bases, with 14 bases between. This CDR3 spans 16 amino acids. The germline V gene encodes CDR1 LGHNA and CDR2 YSLEER. This CDR3 reads CASSQGRGGRNQPQHF. DNA of the CDR3: TGCGCCAGCAGCCAAGGTCGGGGGGGCAGGAATCAGCCCCAGCATTTT.

V is TRBV20-1 and J is TRBJ2-3; a weak D match, TRBD2 (5 bases). Trimming stripped 6 bases from V and 3 bases from J, with 16 bases between. From germline, CDR1 is DFQATT and CDR2 SNEGSKA (reference sequence). The CDR3 extends over 14 amino acids. CDR3 in amino acids: CSATLRGDTDTQYF. CDR3 DNA: TGCAGTGCAACATTACGGGGAGATACAGATACGCAGTATTTT.